A single sample gave rise to the 2 T cell receptor beta chains below, sequenced in a study of shared clonotypes between healthy human individuals. Assay: immunoSEQ multiplex PCR; the TCRdb copy retains only in-frame clones and omits some. The sample lists roughly 2,000,000 clones, less than 95% seen once, with around 1% in the top ten. Naive CD8 cells lacked CD45RO and underwent positive selection for CCR7, leaving out terminally differentiated effector memory CD45RA+ cells. The sample comprised naive CD8+ T cells sorted from blood. All receptors come from a man aged 18 to 29 in good health.

The V and J genes are TRBV4-3 and TRBJ2-5; D gene unclear. The germline gives CDR1 LGHNA, CDR2 YSLEER. The germline V and J ends were trimmed by 1 base and 5 bases, with 8 bases remaining between them. The CDR3 runs to 13 residues. The CDR3 region is CASSQVVRETQYF. Here the CDR3 DNA reads TGCGCCAGCAGCCAAGTTGTCCGGGAGACCCAGTACTTC.

This sequence joins TRBV11-2 and TRBJ1-2; TRBD1 might be the D (5 bases). The V gene lost 1 base and the J gene lost 5 bases, with 8 bases spanning the gap. This CDR3 region has 13 residues. CDR1 SGHAT and CDR2 FQNNGV come from the germline V gene. CDR3 DNA sequence: TGTGCCAGCAGCTTAGGGTCAGGGTATGGCTACACCTTC. This codes for CASSLGSGYGYTF.